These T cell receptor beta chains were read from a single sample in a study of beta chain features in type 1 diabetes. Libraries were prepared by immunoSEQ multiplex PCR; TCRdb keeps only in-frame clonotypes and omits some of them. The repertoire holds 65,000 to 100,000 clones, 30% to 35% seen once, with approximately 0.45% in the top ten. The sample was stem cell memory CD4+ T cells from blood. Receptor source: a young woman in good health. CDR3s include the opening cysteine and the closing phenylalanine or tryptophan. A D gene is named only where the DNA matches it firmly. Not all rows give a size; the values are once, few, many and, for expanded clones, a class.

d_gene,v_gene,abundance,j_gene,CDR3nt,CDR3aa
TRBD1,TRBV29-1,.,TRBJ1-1,TGCAGCGTTCGTCGAGGGACAGAGAACACTGAAGCTTTCTTT,CSVRRGTENTEAFF
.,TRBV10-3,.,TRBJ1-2,TGTGCCATCAGGACAGGCGAAGAAACATATGGCTACACCTTC,CAIRTGEETYGYTF
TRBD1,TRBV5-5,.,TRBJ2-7,TGTGCCAGCAGCTTGGCCTTCCCGGGACAGCTCTACGAGCAGTACTTC,CASSLAFPGQLYEQYF
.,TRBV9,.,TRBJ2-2,TGTGCCAGCAGCGCCGGTCTCCGGAGCACCGGGGAGCTGTTTTTT,CASSAGLRSTGELFF
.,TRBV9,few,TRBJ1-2,TGTGCCAGCAGTGGGAGAATTTATGGCTACACCTTC,CASSGRIYGYTF
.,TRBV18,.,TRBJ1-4,TGTGCCAGCTCACCACGGTCACAGACGAATGAAAAACTGTTTTTT,CASSPRSQTNEKLFF
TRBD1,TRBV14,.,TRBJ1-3,TGTGCCAGCAGCGCTACAGGGGACACCATATATTTT,CASSATGDTIYF
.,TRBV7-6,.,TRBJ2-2,TGTGCCAGCAGCTTGGACCGAGGTCGGGGGTCCGGGGAGCTGTTTTTT,CASSLDRGRGSGELFF
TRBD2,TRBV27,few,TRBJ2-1,TGTGCCAGCAGTTTCCGGGGGGGTAATGAGCAGTTCTTC,CASSFRGGNEQFF
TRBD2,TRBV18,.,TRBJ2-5,TGTGCCAGCTCACCACCGAGGACTAGCGGGAAAATGGAGACCCAGTACTTC,CASSPPRTSGKMETQYF
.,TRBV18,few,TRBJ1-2,TGTGCCAGCTCACCAGGGGCACAGCAGAAGGGCTACACCTTC,CASSPGAQQKGYTF
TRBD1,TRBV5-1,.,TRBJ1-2,TGCGCCAGTCGTCGACCGGGACAGTGGAATGGCTACACCTTC,CASRRPGQWNGYTF
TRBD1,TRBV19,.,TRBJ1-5,TGTGCCAGTAGTAATCGGACAGGGGTCAGGGTTCAGCCCCAGCATTTT,CASSNRTGVRVQPQHF
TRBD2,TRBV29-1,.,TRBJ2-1,TGCAGCGTTGAAAGGCTAGCGGGAGGGGCTGAGCAGTTCTTC,CSVERLAGGAEQFF
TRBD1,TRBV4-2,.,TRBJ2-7,TGTGCCAGCAGCCAAGATTTTGGACAGGGCTACGAGCAGTACTTC,CASSQDFGQGYEQYF
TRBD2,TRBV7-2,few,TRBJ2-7,TGTGCCAGCAGCTTAGAGGCGGCGGGGGGCTACGAGCAGTACTTC,CASSLEAAGGYEQYF
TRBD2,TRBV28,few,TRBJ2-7,TGTGCCAGCAGTCCCCCCCCTAGCGGGGTTTATTACGAGCAGTACTTC,CASSPPPSGVYYEQYF
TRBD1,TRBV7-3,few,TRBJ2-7,TGTGCCAGCAGCTTAGGGGACAGGACCTACGAGCAGTACTTC,CASSLGDRTYEQYF
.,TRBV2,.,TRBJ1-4,TGTGCCACCACGACAGGAGATAATGAAAAACTGTTTTTT,CATTTGDNEKLFF
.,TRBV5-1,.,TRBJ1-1,TGCGCCAGCAGCTTGGTGGGGGGGTCGTACACTGAAGCTTTCTTT,CASSLVGGSYTEAFF
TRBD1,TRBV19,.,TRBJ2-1,TGTGCCAGTAGTATAGACTTCGGACAGGGCTACAATGAGCAGTTCTTC,CASSIDFGQGYNEQFF
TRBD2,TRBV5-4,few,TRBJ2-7,TGTGCCAGCAGCGCCGCCGGACTAGCGGCCTACGAGCAGTACTTC,CASSAAGLAAYEQYF
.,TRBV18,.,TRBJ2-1,TGTGCCAGCTCACGGGTCCAGGCTTCGAGAGCGGATGAGCAGTTCTTC,CASSRVQASRADEQFF
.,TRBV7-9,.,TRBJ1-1,TGTGCCAGTGGCAGGGAGGATGTTAGCGCTTTCTTT,CASGREDVSAFF
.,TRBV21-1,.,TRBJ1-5,TGTGCCAGCAGCAAAGAGAAGGAGGGGGACAGTAGCAATCAGCCCCAGCATTTT,CASSKEKEGDSSNQPQHF
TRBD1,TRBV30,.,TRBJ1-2,TGTGCCTGGAGTACGGGACAGAACTATGGCTACACCTTC,CAWSTGQNYGYTF
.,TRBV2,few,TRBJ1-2,TGTGCCAGCCGACCGGAGGGACGGTATGTCTACACCTTC,CASRPEGRYVYTF
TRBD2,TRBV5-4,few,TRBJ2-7,TGTGCCAGCAGTTTGGGACTAGCGGGAGACGAGCAGTACTTC,CASSLGLAGDEQYF
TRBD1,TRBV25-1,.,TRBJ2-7,TGTGCCAGCAGTGACCTTACAGGGGGAGGCTACGAGCAGTACTTC,CASSDLTGGGYEQYF
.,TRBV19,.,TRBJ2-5,TGTGCCAGTAGCCCCTCAGAGGGAGAGCAGTACTTC,CASSPSEGEQYF
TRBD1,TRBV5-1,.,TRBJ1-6,TGCGCCAGCAGCCCGGGACAGGGAATTTCACCCCTCCACTTT,CASSPGQGISPLHF
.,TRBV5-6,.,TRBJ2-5,TGTGCCAGCAGCTGGCAGGGGCAGACCCAAGAGACCCAGTACTTC,CASSWQGQTQETQYF
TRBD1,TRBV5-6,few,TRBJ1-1,TGTGCCAGCAGCTGGGACAGGGCTGAAGCTTTCTTT,CASSWDRAEAFF
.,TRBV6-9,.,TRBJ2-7,TGTGCCAGCAACTCGGGTTCGGCAGGGCTGGACGAGCAGTACTTC,CASNSGSAGLDEQYF
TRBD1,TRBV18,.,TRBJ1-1,TGTGCCAGCTCACCAAGAACAGGGGGGAACACTGAAGCTTTCTTT,CASSPRTGGNTEAFF